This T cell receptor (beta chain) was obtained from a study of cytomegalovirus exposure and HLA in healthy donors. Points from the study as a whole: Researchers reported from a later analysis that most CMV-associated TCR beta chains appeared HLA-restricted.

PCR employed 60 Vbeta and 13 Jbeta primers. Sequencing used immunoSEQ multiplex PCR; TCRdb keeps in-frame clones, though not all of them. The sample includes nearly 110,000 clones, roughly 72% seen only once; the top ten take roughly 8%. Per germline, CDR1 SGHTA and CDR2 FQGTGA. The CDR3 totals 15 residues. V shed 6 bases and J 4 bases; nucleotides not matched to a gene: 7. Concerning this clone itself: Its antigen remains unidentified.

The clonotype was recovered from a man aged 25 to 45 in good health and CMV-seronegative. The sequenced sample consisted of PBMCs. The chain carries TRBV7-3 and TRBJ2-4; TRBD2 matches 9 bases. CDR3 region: CASRPPLAGKNIQYF. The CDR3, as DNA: TGTGCCAGCAGGCCACCTCTAGCGGGGAAAAACATTCAGTACTTC.